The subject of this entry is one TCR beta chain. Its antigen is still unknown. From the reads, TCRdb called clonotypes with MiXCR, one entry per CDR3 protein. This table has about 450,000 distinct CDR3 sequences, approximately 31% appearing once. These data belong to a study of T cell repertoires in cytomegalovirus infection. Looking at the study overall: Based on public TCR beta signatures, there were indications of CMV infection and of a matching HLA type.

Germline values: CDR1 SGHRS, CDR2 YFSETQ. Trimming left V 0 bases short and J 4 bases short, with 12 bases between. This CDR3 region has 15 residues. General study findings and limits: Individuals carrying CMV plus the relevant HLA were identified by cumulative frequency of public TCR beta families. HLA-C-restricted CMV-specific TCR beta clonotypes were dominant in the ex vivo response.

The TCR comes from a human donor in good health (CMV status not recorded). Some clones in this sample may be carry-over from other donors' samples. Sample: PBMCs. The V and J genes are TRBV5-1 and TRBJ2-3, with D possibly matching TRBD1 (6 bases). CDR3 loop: CASSLDVRGADTQYF. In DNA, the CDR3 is TGCGCCAGCAGCTTGGACGTCAGGGGAGCAGATACGCAGTATTTT.